This T cell receptor (beta chain) was identified during a study of T-cell memory formation after mild COVID-19. Across the whole study: Clusters were largely donor specific. Findings of the study overall: Nothing showed for sure that second-wave clones peaking on day 37 were SARS-CoV-2 specific.

This CDR3 has 19 residues. Germline values: CDR1 SGHVS, CDR2 FQNEAQ. J gave up 5 bases and V 1 base, and 14 bases lay outside the gene matches. TCR alpha and TCR beta cDNA libraries carrying sample barcodes and UMIs came from 5'RACE with constant-segment primers. TCRdb recomputed calls from the 5' RACE reads with MiXCR, one row per CDR3 protein. The sample carries hundreds of thousands of distinct CDR3 sequences, more than 15% recorded once. In regard to this clonotype: Its matching antigen is unknown.

This TCR was recovered from an adult woman who had mild COVID-19 (a few samples of this study predate the infection). Cell type and time point are not known. The rearrangement uses TRBV7-8 and TRBJ2-1, with 10 bases identical to TRBD2. The specimen was PBMCs or a T cell subset sorted from them (not recorded which). The CDR3 reads CASSLVGIAGGGSHNEQFF. For the CDR3, the DNA is TGTGCCAGCAGCTTAGTCGGGATAGCGGGGGGAGGCTCACACAATGAGCAGTTCTTC. Full variable domain (rest looked up from reference TRBV7-8 and TRBJ2-1): GAGVSQSPRYKVAKRGQDVALRCDPISGHVSLFWYQQALGQGPEFLTYFQNEAQLDKSGLPSDRFFAERPEGSVSTLKIQRTQQEDSAVYLCASSLVGIAGGGSHNEQFFGPGTRLTVL.